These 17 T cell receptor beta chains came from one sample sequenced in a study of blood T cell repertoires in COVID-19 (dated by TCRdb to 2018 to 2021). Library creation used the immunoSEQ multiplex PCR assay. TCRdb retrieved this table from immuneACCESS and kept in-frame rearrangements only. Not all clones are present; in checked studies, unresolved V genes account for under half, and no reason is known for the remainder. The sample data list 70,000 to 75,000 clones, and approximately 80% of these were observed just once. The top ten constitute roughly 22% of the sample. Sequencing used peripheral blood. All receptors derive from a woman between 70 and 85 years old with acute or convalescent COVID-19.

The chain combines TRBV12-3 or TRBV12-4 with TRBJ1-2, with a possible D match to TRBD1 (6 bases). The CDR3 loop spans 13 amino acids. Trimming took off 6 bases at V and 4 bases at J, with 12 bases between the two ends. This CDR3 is CASSTQGGYGYTF. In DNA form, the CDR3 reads TGTGCCAGCAGCACACAGGGTGGCTATGGCTACACCTTC.

DNA for the CDR3: TGCAGCGTTGATGGTAGCGGCTACGAGCAGTACTTC. Amino acid sequence: CSVDGSGYEQYF. The rearrangement links TRBV29-1 to TRBJ2-7; a weak D match, TRBD2 (6 bases). Germline V gives CDR1 SQVTM, CDR2 ANQGSEA. This CDR3 has 12 amino acids. V lost 3 bases, J lost 3 bases, and 9 bases lay in between.

CDR3 region: CASSLVRYEQFF. CDR3 DNA sequence: TGTGCCAGCAGTTTAGTGCGGTATGAGCAGTTCTTC. This chain links TRBV12-3 or TRBV12-4 with TRBJ2-1; D is uncertain. This CDR3 is built from 12 residues. The V and J ends lost 1 base and 8 bases respectively, with 6 bases between them.

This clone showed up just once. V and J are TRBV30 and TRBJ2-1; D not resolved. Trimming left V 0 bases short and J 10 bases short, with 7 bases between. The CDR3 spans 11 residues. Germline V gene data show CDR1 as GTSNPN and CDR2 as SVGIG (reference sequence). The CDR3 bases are TGTGCCTGGAGTGTAACCAGGGAGCAGTTCTTC. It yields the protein CAWSVTREQFF.

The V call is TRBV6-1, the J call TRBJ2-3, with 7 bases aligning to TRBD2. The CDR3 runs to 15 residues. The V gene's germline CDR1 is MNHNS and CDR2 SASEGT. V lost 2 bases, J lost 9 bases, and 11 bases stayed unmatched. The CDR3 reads CASSEPGLPSQTQYF. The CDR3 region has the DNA TGTGCCAGCAGTGAACCGGGACTACCCAGCCAAACGCAGTATTTT.

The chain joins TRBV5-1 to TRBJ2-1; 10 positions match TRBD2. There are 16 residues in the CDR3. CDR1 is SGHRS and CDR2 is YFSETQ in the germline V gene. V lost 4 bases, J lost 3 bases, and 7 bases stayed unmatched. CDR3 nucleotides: TGCGCCAGCAGCATCGGACTAGCGGCCCGCTACAATGAGCAGTTCTTC. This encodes CASSIGLAARYNEQFF.

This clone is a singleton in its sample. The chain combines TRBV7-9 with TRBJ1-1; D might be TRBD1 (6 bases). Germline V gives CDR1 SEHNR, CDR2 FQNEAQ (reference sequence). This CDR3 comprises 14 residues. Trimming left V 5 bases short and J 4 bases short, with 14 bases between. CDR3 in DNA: TGTGCCAGCAGCCAGGTGGGGGCGGGCACTGAAGCTTTCTTT. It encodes CASSQVGAGTEAFF. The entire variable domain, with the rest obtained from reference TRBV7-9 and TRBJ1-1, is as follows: DTGVSQNPRHKITKRGQNVTFRCDPISEHNRLYWYRQTLGQGPEFLTYFQNEAQLEKSRLLSDRFSAERPKGSFSTLEIQRTEQGDSAMYLCASSQVGAGTEAFFGQGTRLTVV.

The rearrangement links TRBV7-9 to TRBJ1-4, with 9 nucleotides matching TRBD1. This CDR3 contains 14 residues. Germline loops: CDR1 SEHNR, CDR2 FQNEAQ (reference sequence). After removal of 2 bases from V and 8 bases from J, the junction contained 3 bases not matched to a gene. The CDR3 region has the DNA TGTGCCAGCAGCTTACGACAGGGGGGCGAAAAACTGTTTTTT. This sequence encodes CASSLRQGGEKLFF.

CDR3 nucleotide sequence: TGTGCCAGCAGTTCCCCAGGGGCCATCGTCTATGGCTACACCTTC. This gives the protein CASSSPGAIVYGYTF. The V gene is TRBV28, the J gene TRBJ1-2; possible D gene TRBD1, 6 bases. This CDR3 is built from 15 residues. Trimming shortened V by 4 bases and J by 4 bases, and 16 bases separated the two germline ends. CDR1 and CDR2 (germline): MDHEN, SYDVKM.

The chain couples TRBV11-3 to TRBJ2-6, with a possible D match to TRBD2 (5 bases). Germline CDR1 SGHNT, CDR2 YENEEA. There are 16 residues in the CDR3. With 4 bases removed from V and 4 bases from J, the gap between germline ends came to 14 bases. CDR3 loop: CASSSLGESGANVLTF. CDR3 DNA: TGTGCCAGCAGCTCGCTTGGGGAGTCCGGGGCCAACGTCCTGACTTTC.

DNA for the CDR3: TGTGCCAGCAGTTACCGGGACAGCTCCTACAATGAGCAGTTCTTC. It codes for CASSYRDSSYNEQFF. The V call is TRBV27, the J call TRBJ2-1; 7 nucleotides align to TRBD1. CDR1 and CDR2 from the germline V gene are MNHEY and SMNVEV (reference sequence). The CDR3 spans 15 residues. Trimming cost V 4 bases and J 0 bases; bases outside gene matches: 3.

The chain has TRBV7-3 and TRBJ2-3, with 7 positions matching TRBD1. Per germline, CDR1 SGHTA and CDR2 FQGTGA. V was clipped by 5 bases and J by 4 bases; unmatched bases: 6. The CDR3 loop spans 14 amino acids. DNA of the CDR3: TGTGCCAGCAGCCCTAGACAGGGCCCAGATACGCAGTATTTT. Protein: CASSPRQGPDTQYF.

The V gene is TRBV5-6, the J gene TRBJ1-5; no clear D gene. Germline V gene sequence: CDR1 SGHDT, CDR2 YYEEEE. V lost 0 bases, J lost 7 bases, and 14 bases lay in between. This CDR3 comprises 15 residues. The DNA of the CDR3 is TGTGCCAGCAGCTTGGGGATGGCGGGTTCGCAGCCCCAGCATTTT. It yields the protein CASSLGMAGSQPQHF.

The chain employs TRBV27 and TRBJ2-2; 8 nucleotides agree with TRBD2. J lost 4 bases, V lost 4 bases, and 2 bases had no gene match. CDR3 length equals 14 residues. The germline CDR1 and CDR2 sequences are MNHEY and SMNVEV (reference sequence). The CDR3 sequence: CASSWAGGTGELFF. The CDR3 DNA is TGTGCCAGCAGTTGGGCGGGGGGCACCGGGGAGCTGTTTTTT.

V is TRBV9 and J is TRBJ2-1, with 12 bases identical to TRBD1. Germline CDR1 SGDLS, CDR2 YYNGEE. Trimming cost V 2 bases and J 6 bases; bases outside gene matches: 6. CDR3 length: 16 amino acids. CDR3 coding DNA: TGTGCCAGCAGCGTTACGACGGGACAGGGGGCCAATGAGCAGTTCTTC. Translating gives CASSVTTGQGANEQFF.

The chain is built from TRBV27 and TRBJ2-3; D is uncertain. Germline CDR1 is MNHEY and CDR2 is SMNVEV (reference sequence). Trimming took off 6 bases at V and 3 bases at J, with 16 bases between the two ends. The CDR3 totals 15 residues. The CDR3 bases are TGTGCCAGCAGGGGCGCGACCCAGGTAACAGATACGCAGTATTTT. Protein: CASRGATQVTDTQYF.

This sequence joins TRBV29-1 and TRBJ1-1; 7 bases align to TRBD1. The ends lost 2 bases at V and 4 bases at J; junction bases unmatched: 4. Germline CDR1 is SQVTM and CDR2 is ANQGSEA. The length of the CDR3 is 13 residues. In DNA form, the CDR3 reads TGCAGCGTTGAAAGGGGGCGCGGCACTGAAGCTTTCTTT. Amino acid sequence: CSVERGRGTEAFF.